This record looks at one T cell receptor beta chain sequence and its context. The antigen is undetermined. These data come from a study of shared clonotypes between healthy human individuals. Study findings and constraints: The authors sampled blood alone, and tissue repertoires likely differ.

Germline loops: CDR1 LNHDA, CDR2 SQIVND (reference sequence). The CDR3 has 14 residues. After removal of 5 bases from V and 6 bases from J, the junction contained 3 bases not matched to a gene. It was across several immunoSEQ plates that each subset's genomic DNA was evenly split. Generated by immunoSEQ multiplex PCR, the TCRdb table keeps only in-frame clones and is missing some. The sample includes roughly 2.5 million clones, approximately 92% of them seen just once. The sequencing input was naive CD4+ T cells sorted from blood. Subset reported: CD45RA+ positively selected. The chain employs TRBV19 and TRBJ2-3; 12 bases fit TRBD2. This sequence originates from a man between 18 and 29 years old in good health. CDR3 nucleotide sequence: TGTGCCAGTAGTCCTAGCGGGGGGGCGGATACGCAGTATTTT. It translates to CASSPSGGADTQYF.